This T cell receptor beta chain was captured in a study of shared clonotypes between healthy human individuals. General study findings and limits: Some naive CD4 clonotypes, around 5%, turned up in common across several donors.

The assay was immunoSEQ multiplex PCR, and TCRdb's table has in-frame clones only and misses some. The sample has roughly 2.2 million clones, over 85% seen once. V gave up 6 bases and J gave up 3 bases; unmatched junction bases: 6. The CDR3 length is 15 residues. Germline values: CDR1 SNHLY, CDR2 FYNNEI. Of note for this clone: What it binds is unknown.

Donors had no recently reported acute infections or vaccinations and were HIV-negative. A CD45RA+ naive subset and a CD45RA-negative memory subset were split from CD4+ cells. Specimen: naive CD4+ T cells from PBMCs. The subset: CD45RA+ positively selected. This receptor was taken from a man aged 18-30 years in good health. Some clones in this sample may be carry-over from other donors' samples. The chain links TRBV2 to TRBJ2-3, with TRBD2 matching over 10 bases. The CDR3 nucleotides are TGTGCCAGCAGACCAGCGGGAGGGCCGACAGATACGCAGTATTTT. Protein sequence: CASRPAGGPTDTQYF.